This TCR beta chain was obtained from a study of CD8+ T cells in alopecia areata. Across the study: Each of the treated patients was given oral tofacitinib, 5 to 10 mg twice daily, for moderate-to-severe alopecia areata.

The V end lost 4 bases, the J end lost 1 base, and 7 bases lay between the germline ends. In germline, CDR1 is MGHDK, CDR2 SYGVNS. This CDR3 contains 13 residues. Treatment given: oral pan-JAK inhibitor, 5-10 mg twice daily. Separation by sorting yielded CD4+ and CD8+ T cells from PBMCs. As the sequencing template, cDNA was produced by extracting RNA and reverse transcribing it. Sequenced by immunoSEQ multiplex PCR; TCRdb stores in-frame clones only, minus some. The table lists about 190,000 clones, roughly 60% of them singletons. In the case of this clone: Other DNA sequences of this sample code for an identical CDR3.

The chain carries TRBV25-1 and TRBJ1-1; TRBD1 might be the D (5 bases). The sample here was CD4+ T cells sorted from blood, taken at week 24, from a patient treated with tofacitinib. This receptor was identified in a human donor with alopecia areata. The CDR3 nucleotides read TGTGCCAGCAGTGGACAGACGAACACTGAAGCTTTCTTT. It translates to CASSGQTNTEAFF.